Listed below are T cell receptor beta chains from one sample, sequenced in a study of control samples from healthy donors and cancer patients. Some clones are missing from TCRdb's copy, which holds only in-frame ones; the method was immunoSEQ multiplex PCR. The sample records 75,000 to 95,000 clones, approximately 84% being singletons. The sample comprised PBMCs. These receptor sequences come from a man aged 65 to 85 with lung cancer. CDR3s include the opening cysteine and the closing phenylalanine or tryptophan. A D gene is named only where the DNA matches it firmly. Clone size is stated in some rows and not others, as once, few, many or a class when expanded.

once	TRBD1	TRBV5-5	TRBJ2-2	CASSFWTGNTGELFF	TGTGCCAGCAGCTTTTGGACAGGCAACACCGGGGAGCTGTTTTTT
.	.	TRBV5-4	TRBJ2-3	CASSPTGADTQYF	TGTGCCAGCAGCCCTACGGGAGCAGATACGCAGTATTTT
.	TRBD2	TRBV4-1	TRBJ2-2	CASSLILLGGTNTGELFF	TGCGCCAGCAGCCTAATACTCTTGGGGGGGACGAACACCGGGGAGCTGTTTTTT
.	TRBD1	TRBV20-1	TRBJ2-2	CSASITGVGELFF	TGCAGTGCTAGTATCACAGGGGTCGGGGAGCTGTTTTTT
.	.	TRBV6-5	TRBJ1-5	CASREGQIETQHF	TGTGCCAGCAGGGAGGGTCAGATCGAGACCCAGCATTTT
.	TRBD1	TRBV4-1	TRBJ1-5	CASSQGDRENQPQHF	TGCGCCAGCAGCCAAGGGGACAGGGAGAATCAGCCCCAGCATTTT
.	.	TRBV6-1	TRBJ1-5	CASSESGNQPQHF	TGTGCCAGCAGTGAATCGGGAAATCAGCCCCAGCATTTT
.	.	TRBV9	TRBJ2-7	CASSVDSSYEQYF	TGTGCCAGCAGCGTAGACAGCTCCTACGAGCAGTACTTC
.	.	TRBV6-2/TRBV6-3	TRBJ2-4	CASSYSSGNQYF	TGTGCCAGCAGTTACTCATCCGGGAATCAGTACTTC
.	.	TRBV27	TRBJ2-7	CASSQGLSYEQYF	TGTGCCAGCAGTCAAGGCCTCTCCTACGAGCAGTACTTC
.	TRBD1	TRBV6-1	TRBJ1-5	CASSDTGTGGGQPQHF	TGTGCCAGCAGTGATACGGGGACAGGGGGCGGTCAGCCCCAGCATTTT
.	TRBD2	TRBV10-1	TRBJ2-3	CASSGEMPLSRDYKLTDTQYF	TGCGCCAGCAGCGGAGAAATGCCTTTGAGTAGGGACTACAAGCTCACAGATACGCAGTATTTT
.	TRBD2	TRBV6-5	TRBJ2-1	CASTLAGRQDEQFF	TGTGCCAGTACATTAGCGGGACGGCAGGATGAGCAGTTCTTC
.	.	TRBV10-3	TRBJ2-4	CARRDTKVNIQYF	TGTGCCAGGCGGGACACTAAAGTAAACATTCAGTACTTC
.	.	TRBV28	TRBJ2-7	CASSVRDGNRYEQYF	TGTGCCAGCAGTGTCCGGGACGGTAATAGGTACGAGCAGTACTTC
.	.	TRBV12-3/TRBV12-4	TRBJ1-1	CASTRGTHTEAFF	TGTGCCAGCACCCGAGGGACTCACACTGAAGCTTTCTTT
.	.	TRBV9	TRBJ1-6	CASEGVLPPLHF	TGTGCCAGCGAGGGGGTATTGCCTCCCCTCCACTTT
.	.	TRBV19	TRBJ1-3	CASSIVGVFRASGNTIYF	TGTGCCAGTAGTATTGTTGGGGTATTCAGGGCGTCTGGAAACACCATATATTTT
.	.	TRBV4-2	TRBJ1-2	CASSQPTDKGQGYTF	TGTGCCAGCAGCCAACCGACCGACAAGGGGCAGGGCTACACCTTC
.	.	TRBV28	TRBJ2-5	CASTEGGEETQYF	TGTGCCAGCACCGAGGGGGGGGAAGAGACCCAGTACTTC
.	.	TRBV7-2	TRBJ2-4	CASSAGWGAGQNIQYF	TGTGCCAGCAGCGCCGGATGGGGGGCTGGCCAAAACATTCAGTACTTC
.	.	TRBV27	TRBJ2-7	CASSLNHPSEQYF	TGTGCCAGCAGTTTAAACCACCCCAGCGAGCAGTACTTC
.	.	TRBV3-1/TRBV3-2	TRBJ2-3	CASSPREGQTQYF	TGTGCCAGCAGCCCTCGGGAAGGGCAGACGCAGTATTTT
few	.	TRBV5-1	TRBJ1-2	CASSLEMGARDGYTF	TGCGCCAGCAGCTTGGAAATGGGGGCGCGGGATGGCTACACCTTC
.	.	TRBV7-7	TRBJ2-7	CASSLTPRDSEQYF	TGTGCTAGCAGCTTAACCCCCCGGGATAGTGAGCAGTACTTC
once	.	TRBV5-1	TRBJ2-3	CASSLGLGSTDTQYF	TGCGCCAGCAGCTTGGGGCTCGGCAGCACAGATACGCAGTATTTT
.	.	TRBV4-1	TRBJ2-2	CASSSRTINTGELFF	TGCGCCAGCAGCTCCCGGACAATAAACACCGGGGAGCTGTTTTTT
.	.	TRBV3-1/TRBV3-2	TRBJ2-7	CASSQAGVSSYEQYF	TGTGCCAGCAGCCAAGCGGGGGTGAGCTCCTACGAGCAGTACTTC
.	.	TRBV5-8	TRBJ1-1	CASSLVVTRRGATEAFF	TGTGCCAGCAGCTTGGTGGTCACAAGGAGGGGGGCCACTGAAGCTTTCTTT
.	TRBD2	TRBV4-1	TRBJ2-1	CASSSSGLAGDYNEQFF	TGCGCCAGCAGCTCATCGGGACTAGCGGGGGACTACAATGAGCAGTTCTTC
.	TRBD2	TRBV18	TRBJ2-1	CASSPSGLAGGQDEQFF	TGTGCCAGCTCACCTTCTGGACTAGCGGGGGGTCAGGATGAGCAGTTCTTC
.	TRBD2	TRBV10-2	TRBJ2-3	CASRWFGTSGTDTQYF	TGCGCCAGCAGGTGGTTCGGGACTAGCGGAACAGATACGCAGTATTTT
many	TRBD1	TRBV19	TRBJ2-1	CASSNRGFSYNEQFF	TGTGCCAGTAGTAACAGGGGATTTTCCTACAATGAGCAGTTCTTC
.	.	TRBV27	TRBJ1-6	CASSLEPVYNSPLHF	TGTGCCAGCAGTCTGGAGCCTGTTTATAATTCACCCCTCCACTTT
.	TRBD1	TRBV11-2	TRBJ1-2	CASSQSASSGQGNRKGYTF	TGTGCCAGCAGCCAAAGCGCTTCGTCGGGACAGGGTAATCGAAAGGGCTACACCTTC
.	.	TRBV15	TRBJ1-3	CATSRVVANGNTIYF	TGTGCCACCAGCAGAGTTGTTGCGAATGGAAACACCATATATTTT
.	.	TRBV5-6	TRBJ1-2	CASSSTGGANYGYTF	TGTGCCAGCAGCTCGACAGGAGGGGCTAACTATGGCTACACCTTC
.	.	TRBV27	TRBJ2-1	CASRDTTVGVGEQFF	TGTGCCAGCAGAGATACAACAGTGGGGGTGGGTGAGCAGTTCTTC
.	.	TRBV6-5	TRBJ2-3	CASRPGGTDTQYF	TGTGCCAGCAGACCCGGGGGCACAGATACGCAGTATTTT
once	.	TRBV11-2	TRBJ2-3	CASSLVVGGTTDTQYF	TGTGCCAGCAGCTTAGTCGTCGGCGGGACCACAGATACGCAGTATTTT
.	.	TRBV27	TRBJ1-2	CASSLARGGDYGYTF	TGTGCCAGCAGTTTGGCGAGGGGGGGCGACTATGGCTACACCTTC
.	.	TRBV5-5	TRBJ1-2	CASSLPDRRYGYTF	TGTGCCAGCAGCTTGCCAGACAGACGATATGGCTACACCTTC
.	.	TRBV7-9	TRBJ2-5	CASSPSGSQETQYF	TGTGCCAGCAGCCCCTCGGGTAGCCAAGAGACCCAGTACTTC
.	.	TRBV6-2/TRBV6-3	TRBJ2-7	CASSYSGLTREQYF	TGTGCCAGCAGTTACTCAGGGCTAACCAGGGAGCAGTACTTC
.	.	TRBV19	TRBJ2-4	CASSPSDRFPKNIQYF	TGTGCCAGTAGTCCCTCGGACCGTTTTCCCAAAAACATTCAGTACTTC
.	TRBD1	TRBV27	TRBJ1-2	CASSLSIQGADGYTF	TGTGCCAGCAGTTTATCGATTCAGGGGGCCGATGGCTACACCTTC
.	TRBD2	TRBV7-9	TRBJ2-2	CASNRGESTGELFF	TGTGCCAGCAATCGGGGGGAGAGCACCGGGGAGCTGTTTTTT
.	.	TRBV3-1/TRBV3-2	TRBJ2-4	CASSQAGAKNIQYF	TGTGCCAGCAGCCAGGCAGGAGCCAAAAACATTCAGTACTTC
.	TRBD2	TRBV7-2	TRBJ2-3	CASRGTSGYTQYF	TGTGCCAGCCGGGGGACTAGTGGTTATACGCAGTATTTT
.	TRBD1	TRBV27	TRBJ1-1	CASSPETGALFSTEAFF	TGTGCCAGCAGCCCCGAGACAGGGGCCCTCTTTTCCACTGAAGCTTTCTTT
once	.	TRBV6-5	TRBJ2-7	CASSYTIASHEQYF	TGTGCCAGCAGTTACACAATAGCCAGCCACGAGCAGTACTTC
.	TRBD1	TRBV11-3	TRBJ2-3	CASSTGQGTDTQYF	TGTGCCAGCAGCACGGGACAGGGCACAGATACGCAGTATTTT
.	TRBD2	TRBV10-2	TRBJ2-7	CASSEGRTSASHEQYF	TGCGCCAGCAGTGAAGGGAGGACTAGCGCGTCACACGAGCAGTACTTC